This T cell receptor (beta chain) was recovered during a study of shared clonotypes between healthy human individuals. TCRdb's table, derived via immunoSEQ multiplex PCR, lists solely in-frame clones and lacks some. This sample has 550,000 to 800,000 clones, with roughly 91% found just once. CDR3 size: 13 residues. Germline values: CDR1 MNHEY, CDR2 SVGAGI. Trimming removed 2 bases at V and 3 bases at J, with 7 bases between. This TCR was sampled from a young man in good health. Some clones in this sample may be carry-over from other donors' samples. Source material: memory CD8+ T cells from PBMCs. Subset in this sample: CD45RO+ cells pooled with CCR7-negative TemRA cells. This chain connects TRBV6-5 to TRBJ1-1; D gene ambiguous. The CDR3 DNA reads TGTGCCAGCAGTTACCTGGGGTACACTGAAGCTTTCTTT. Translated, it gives CASSYLGYTEAFF.